This T cell receptor beta chain was retrieved from a study of blood T cell repertoires in COVID-19 (dated by TCRdb to 2020 to 2022). Looking at the study overall: Samples covering the acute and convalescent phases of COVID-19 were provided by collaborators in the United States, Italy and Spain. The material from the prospective study consisted of cDNA or gDNA derived from T cells, B-cell-depleted T cells, or PBMCs. The dataset comprised deeply sampled blood TCRbeta repertoires from subjects exposed to, actively infected with, or recovered from COVID-19. The repertoires were released in a freely available public database meant as a resource for research on the immune response to SARS-CoV-2. Samples were obtained from the ongoing ImmuneRACE study (first 160 participants) and from over 1,000 subjects provided by 6 global collaborators. A de-identified subject ID, COVID-19 status, age in years and sex were almost always included in the sample metadata. Where available, HLA class I and class II types were taken from metadata supplied by the sample provider and were not determined by assay-based typing. Points the paper makes about the study in general: The quantity of clinical and demographic metadata differed by source and by participant and was supplied without curation.

Whole blood was collected in K2EDTA tubes by collaborating institutions according to the institutions' own protocols. Collaborator samples were shipped for TCRbeta analysis as frozen whole blood, isolated PBMCs, or DNA extracted from either sample type. TCRbeta CDR3 regions were amplified from genomic DNA by means of the immunoSEQ Assay, a bias-controlled multiplex PCR. For the original study's pipeline: The number of nucleated cells in each sample was estimated by amplification of reference gene primers within the assay. To quantify the absolute abundance of each unique TCRbeta CDR3 rearrangement, sequence reads were collapsed and filtered. For each sample, productive Simpson clonality was calculated by taking the square root of Simpson's diversity index across productive rearrangements. TCRdb provides this immuneACCESS table in a form limited to in-frame rearrangements. Some clones are lacking; in checked studies, under half of them reflect an unresolved V gene, and why the rest are absent is not known. V and J calls and clone size follow that table, whereas D and trimming were derived from the DNA. This sample lists around 200,000 clones; around 87% were detected once. The ten largest clones take up roughly 3.7% of the sample.

The CDR3 runs 15 residues from the cysteine to the phenylalanine. Only the CDR3 DNA is retained, 45 bases long and in frame from the first base. The V end loses 3 bases and the J end loses 6 bases, and a stretch of 12 bases separates them. The germline V gene encodes CDR1 SGHTA and CDR2 FQGNSA. Concerning this clone: Its antigen is currently not known. No base-level quality is on record; no much larger clone is a single base apart.

This TCR came from a man younger than 35 with active or convalescent COVID-19. Material: peripheral blood. The rearrangement joined TRBV7-2 to TRBJ1-6; the best D guess is TRBD1, with 5 bases matching. The DNA is TGTGCCAGCAGCTTCGGGACTGTGACTAATTCACCCCTCCACTTT. This is translated as CASSFGTVTNSPLHF.